Shown below are 7 T cell receptor beta chains from a single sample sequenced in a study of blood T cell repertoires in COVID-19. Sequencing used immunoSEQ multiplex PCR; TCRdb keeps in-frame clones, though not all of them. The sample has under 200,000 clones, about 85% seen once; the top ten hold around 9.8%. Sequenced input: peripheral blood. The receptors were sampled from a woman of 80 years or more with acute or convalescent COVID-19.

This clone appeared a single time. The V and J genes are TRBV30 and TRBJ1-1; tentatively, D is TRBD1 (5 bases). The CDR3 sequence is 19 residues long. V lost 3 bases to trimming and J lost 0 bases, with 26 bases between them. Germline V gene sequence: CDR1 GTSNPN, CDR2 SVGIG (reference sequence). CDR3 in DNA: TGTGCCTGGAGGAGGCCCTTCCGGGGGTCTACGGCTCTGAACACTGAAGCTTTCTTT. It yields the protein CAWRRPFRGSTALNTEAFF.

This clone was seen just once. The chain has TRBV3-1 (or the pseudogene TRBV3-2) and TRBJ1-1; D perhaps matches TRBD1 (6 bases). There are 11 residues in the CDR3. The ends were cut back, 6 bases at V and 6 bases at J, with 8 bases in the middle. Per germline, CDR1 LGHDT and CDR2 YNNKEL (reference sequence). CDR3 sequence: CASSRTAEAFF. CDR3 nucleotide sequence: TGTGCCAGCAGTAGGACAGCTGAAGCTTTCTTT.

This sequence joins TRBV7-2 and TRBJ1-1; D is unclear. Germline loops: CDR1 SGHTA, CDR2 FQGNSA. This CDR3 has 13 residues. Trimming cost V 1 base and J 6 bases, with 9 bases left between them. CDR3 DNA sequence: TGTGCCAGCAGCTTAGTGGGAGTTCCTGAAGCTTTCTTT. Translated, it gives CASSLVGVPEAFF.

The rearrangement links TRBV6-5 to TRBJ1-4; tentatively, D is TRBD1 (5 bases). V lost 5 bases, J lost 7 bases, and 11 bases lay in between. The CDR3 is 13 residues long. The germline V gene encodes CDR1 MNHEY and CDR2 SVGAGI. The CDR3: CASSRERGEKLFF. The DNA of the CDR3 is TGTGCCAGCAGTCGGGAGAGGGGTGAAAAACTGTTTTTT.

This sequence joins TRBV6-5 and TRBJ1-1; the D gene is possibly TRBD1 (5 bases). From germline, CDR1 is MNHEY and CDR2 SVGAGI. The length of the CDR3 is 13 residues. V gave up 10 bases and J gave up 0 bases, with 12 bases separating them. The CDR3 spells CATSTGVNTEAFF. The CDR3 DNA sequence: TGTGCCACCTCGACGGGGGTGAACACTGAAGCTTTCTTT.

This clone was seen only once. CDR3 sequence (DNA): TGTGCCAGCAGCCACGGACAGGGGGCAACTGAAGCTTTCTTT. It encodes CASSHGQGATEAFF. V is TRBV7-2 and J is TRBJ1-1, with 11 bases identical to TRBD1. Germline assignment: CDR1 SGHTA and CDR2 FQGNSA. Unmatched junction bases numbered 4, after V lost 5 bases and J lost 5 bases. The CDR3 contains 14 residues.

This chain joins TRBV18 and TRBJ2-4; D call uncertain. CDR1 is KGHSH, CDR2 LQKENI, per germline. Trimming removed 3 bases from V and 0 bases from J, with 12 bases in between. The CDR3 has 16 residues. The chain's CDR3 is CASSPSQPLAKNIQYF. The CDR3 DNA follows: TGTGCCAGCTCACCTTCACAGCCATTAGCCAAAAACATTCAGTACTTC.